This TCR beta chain was found in a study of blood T cell repertoires in COVID-19. Study as a whole: Some COVID-19 samples were acute and others convalescent; all came from the United States, Italy and Spain. PBMCs, B-cell-depleted T cells, or T cells provided the cDNA or gDNA that made up the material.

Per the original data handling: Using reference gene primer amplification, nucleated cell counts were estimated. Clones were read by immunoSEQ multiplex PCR, and TCRdb kept only the in-frame ones, dropping some. Clone size and V and J calls were adopted from that table, with D and trimming inferred from the DNA. Among about 140,000 clones, roughly 78% were seen once, and the ten largest hold 3% to 4.5%. The CDR3 consists of 13 residues. The germline V gene has CDR1 SGHDT and CDR2 YYEEEE. Trimming removed 6 bases at V and 7 bases at J, with 16 bases between. This TCR came from a man in his sixties with acute or convalescent COVID-19. J is TRBJ1-1 and V is TRBV5-6; no clear D. Material: peripheral blood. CDR3 DNA sequence: TGTGCCAGCACCTCCGCGTATGGTCTTGAAGCTTTCTTT. It codes for CASTSAYGLEAFF.